Listed here are 24 T cell receptor beta chains from one sample, sequenced in a study of cytomegalovirus exposure and HLA in healthy donors. In the PCR, 60 Vbeta and 13 Jbeta primers were used. Profiled with immunoSEQ multiplex PCR; TCRdb holds only in-frame clones, not every one. The profile shows roughly 110,000 clones, around 73% of them singletons. Sequencing was done on a sample of PBMCs. Every receptor here comes from a man aged 30 to 45 in good health and CMV-seronegative.

This clone was counted only a few times. The V and J genes are TRBV7-2 and TRBJ2-7; 7 nucleotides match TRBD1. V was pared by 6 bases and J by 6 bases, with 8 bases of the junction left unmatched. The length of the CDR3 is 13 residues. Per germline, CDR1 SGHTA and CDR2 FQGNSA. The CDR3 region is CASRLTGALEQYF. CDR3 DNA: TGTGCCAGCAGGCTTACAGGGGCCCTCGAGCAGTACTTC.

The V gene is TRBV6-1, the J gene TRBJ2-2; 10 nucleotides line up with TRBD2. V gave up 4 bases and J gave up 6 bases; unmatched junction bases: 8. The germline gives CDR1 MNHNS, CDR2 SASEGT. The CDR3 is 16 amino acids. CDR3 nucleotide sequence: TGTGCCAGCAGTGCAACTAGCGGGAATATGGCCGGGGAGCTGTTTTTT. It is translated as CASSATSGNMAGELFF.

A single count supports this clone. In nucleotides, the CDR3 is TGTGCCAGCAGACTAGCGGAGGGCGTCCAGTACTTC. Its protein is CASRLAEGVQYF. The rearrangement uses TRBV2 and TRBJ2-5; 8 bases align to TRBD2. V lost 6 bases to trimming and J lost 10 bases; unmatched junction nucleotides: 7. CDR3 length equals 12 residues. Germline V CDR1 and CDR2: SNHLY, FYNNEI.

The CDR3 loop is CASSSGYEQYF. The CDR3 nucleotides read TGTGCCAGCAGTTCGGGGTACGAGCAGTACTTC. The chain couples TRBV27 to TRBJ2-7; weak D call: TRBD2 (5 bases). The germline V and J ends were trimmed by 4 bases and 4 bases, with 5 bases remaining between them. Germline CDR1 reads MNHEY; CDR2 reads SMNVEV (reference sequence). The CDR3 extends over 11 amino acids.

The chain joins TRBV7-3 to TRBJ2-3; 14 nucleotides agree with TRBD2. With V trimmed by 1 base and J by 0 bases, 3 bases remained unmatched. Germline CDR1 reads SGHTA; CDR2 reads FQGTGA. This CDR3 is 18 amino acids long. The CDR3 sequence: CASSLMTSGGGSTDTQYF. Written as DNA, the CDR3 is TGTGCCAGCAGCTTAATGACTAGCGGGGGGGGCAGCACAGATACGCAGTATTTT.

The rearrangement links TRBV12-5 to TRBJ2-2, with 7 nucleotides matching TRBD2. Trimming removed 1 base from V and 3 bases from J; junction bases left unmatched: 2. The CDR3 has 15 amino acids. The V gene's germline CDR1 is LGHNT and CDR2 FRNRAP. CDR3 sequence: CASGLGLADTGELFF. Written as DNA, the CDR3 is TGTGCTAGTGGTTTGGGACTAGCTGACACCGGGGAGCTGTTTTTT.

V usage is TRBV6-1 and J usage is TRBJ1-5; weak D call: TRBD1 (5 bases). The V end was cut by 1 base, the J end by 11 bases, with 9 bases between. The CDR3 spans 12 residues. Germline CDR1 and CDR2: MNHNS and SASEGT. The chain's CDR3 is CASSEGGRSQHF. The CDR3 region has the DNA TGTGCCAGCAGTGAAGGGGGCAGGTCCCAGCATTTT.

The rearrangement uses TRBV30 and TRBJ2-1, with 12 bases lining up with TRBD2. Germline loops: CDR1 GTSNPN, CDR2 SVGIG (reference sequence). The length of the CDR3 is 14 residues. With 7 bases clipped from V and 8 bases from J, the junction kept 9 bases outside the gene matches. CDR3 coding DNA: TGTGCCTCCCACTCTAGCGGGAGGGGCGATGAGCAGTTCTTC. Residues: CASHSSGRGDEQFF.

V usage is TRBV7-8 and J usage is TRBJ2-1; TRBD1 agrees at 12 bases. The CDR3 consists of 16 residues. V shed 5 bases, J shed 4 bases, and the junction held 6 bases outside the gene matches. The germline V gene has CDR1 SGHVS and CDR2 FQNEAQ. CDR3 region: CASSPGQGAGYNEQFF. In DNA form, the CDR3 reads TGTGCCAGCAGCCCGGGACAGGGGGCGGGATACAATGAGCAGTTCTTC.

The genes are TRBV13 and TRBJ2-7; 8 nucleotides agree with TRBD1. This CDR3 is 14 amino acids long. After removal of 0 bases from V and 4 bases from J, the junction contained 2 bases not matched to a gene. From germline, CDR1 is PRHDT and CDR2 FYEKMQ (reference sequence). The CDR3 nucleotides read TGTGCCAGCAGCTTAGGGACAGGGGTGTACGAGCAGTACTTC. Residues: CASSLGTGVYEQYF.

This chain joins TRBV30 and TRBJ2-7, with D maybe TRBD2 (5 bases). Germline V gives CDR1 GTSNPN, CDR2 SVGIG (reference sequence). The ends were cut back, 6 bases at V and 6 bases at J, with 15 bases in the middle. The CDR3 loop spans 12 amino acids. The CDR3, as DNA: TGTGCCTGCGCTAGCCTTGCGGGCGAGCAGTACTTC. As protein: CACASLAGEQYF.

The J gene is TRBJ2-1, the V gene TRBV7-6, with TRBD2 identical over 14 bases. Germline V gene sequence: CDR1 SGHVS, CDR2 FNYEAQ. The J segment lost 5 bases and the V segment lost 4 bases, leaving 4 bases of the junction unmatched. The CDR3 spans 16 residues. CDR3 in amino acids: CASSSRTSGGHNEQFF. DNA for the CDR3: TGTGCCAGCAGCTCTCGGACTAGCGGGGGGCACAATGAGCAGTTCTTC.

The rearrangement links TRBV7-9 to TRBJ1-1, with 8 bases that match TRBD1. V gave up 5 bases and J gave up 6 bases; unmatched junction bases: 14. CDR3 length: 16 residues. Looked up from germline, CDR1 is SEHNR and CDR2 is FQNEAQ (reference sequence). The CDR3 DNA is TGTGCCAGCAGCCAACCCGTGGACAGGGCTTCCTCTGAAGCTTTCTTT. It encodes CASSQPVDRASSEAFF.

This clone came up a few times. The chain couples TRBV6-5 to TRBJ1-1, with 7 positions matching TRBD1. Trimming cost V 6 bases and J 4 bases; bases outside gene matches: 8. The CDR3 has 14 amino acids. Germline V lookup: CDR1 MNHEY, CDR2 SVGAGI. The DNA of the CDR3 is TGTGCCAGCAGAGATTGGACAGGACTCACTGAAGCTTTCTTT. Translation: CASRDWTGLTEAFF.

This clone appeared a few times. One end of the junction varies from germline; a read error may be responsible. This chain links TRBV4-1 with TRBJ2-3; D not certain. Per germline, CDR1 MGHRA and CDR2 YSYEKL. The CDR3 runs 15 residues. DNA for the CDR3: TGTGCCAGCAGCCAAAACGGCGGATCCACAGATACGCAGTATTTT. Its protein product is CASSQNGGSTDTQYF.

V gene TRBV9 combines with J gene TRBJ2-1; TRBD2 is a possible D gene (5 bases). Trimming removed 2 bases from V and 7 bases from J, with 7 bases in between. Germline-derived CDR1 and CDR2 are SGDLS and YYNGEE. The CDR3 consists of 12 residues. CDR3 sequence: CASSVSDNEQFF. CDR3 nucleotide sequence: TGTGCCAGCAGCGTTAGCGATAATGAGCAGTTCTTC.

This chain links TRBV5-1 with TRBJ2-7; weak D call: TRBD2 (5 bases). This CDR3 has 14 amino acids. CDR1 and CDR2 from the germline V gene are SGHRS and YFSETQ. Trimming shortened V by 0 bases and J by 6 bases, and 13 bases separated the two germline ends. The CDR3 sequence: CASSLVPGSSEQYF. Written as DNA, the CDR3 is TGCGCCAGCAGCTTGGTTCCGGGGTCCAGCGAGCAGTACTTC.

V and J are TRBV29-1 and TRBJ2-7; a possible D gene is TRBD1 (5 bases). The germline V gene encodes CDR1 SQVTM and CDR2 ANQGSEA. The CDR3 loop spans 13 amino acids. The V and J ends lost 2 bases and 3 bases respectively, with 11 bases between them. In DNA, the CDR3 is TGCAGCGTTGAATCAGCAGGGCTCTACGAGCAGTACTTC. Its translation: CSVESAGLYEQYF.

This clone is labeled as medium-sized. The chain recombines TRBV5-4 with TRBJ2-1, with D possibly matching TRBD2 (5 bases). The CDR3 covers 14 residues. The V and J ends lost 2 bases and 4 bases respectively, with 10 bases between them. Looked up from germline, CDR1 is SGHNT and CDR2 is YYREEE (reference sequence). CDR3 in amino acids: CASSLGGSYNEQFF. CDR3 DNA: TGTGCCAGCAGCTTAGGAGGTTCTTACAATGAGCAGTTCTTC. The entire variable domain, with the rest obtained from reference TRBV5-4 and TRBJ2-1, is as follows: ETGVTQSPTHLIKTRGQQVTLRCSSQSGHNTVSWYQQALGQGPQFIFQYYREEENGRGNFPPRFSGLQFPNYSSELNVNALELDDSALYLCASSLGGSYNEQFFGPGTRLTVL.

V gene TRBV28 combines with J gene TRBJ2-5; D is unresolved. CDR3 length equals 15 residues. Trimming took 2 bases from V and 2 from J, leaving 12 bases between them. Germline V gives CDR1 MDHEN, CDR2 SYDVKM. The CDR3 DNA is TGTGCCAGCAGTTTAAATGAGTTCCAACAAGAGACCCAGTACTTC. This encodes CASSLNEFQQETQYF.

The chain joins TRBV19 to TRBJ2-5; D is possibly TRBD1 (5 bases). V was cut by 4 bases and J by 5 bases, with 11 bases left in between. The germline V gene has CDR1 LNHDA and CDR2 SQIVND (reference sequence). The CDR3 length is 13 residues. CDR3 protein: CASSTRDRETQYF. The CDR3 nucleotides are TGTGCCAGTAGTACCAGGGATCGGGAGACCCAGTACTTC. Full variable domain (rest looked up from reference TRBV19 and TRBJ2-5): DGGITQSPKYLFRKEGQNVTLSCEQNLNHDAMYWYRQDPGQGLRLIYYSQIVNDFQKGDIAEGYSVSREKKESFPLTVTSAQKNPTAFYLCASSTRDRETQYFGPGTRLLVL.

The chain combines TRBV5-4 with TRBJ2-3, with 11 bases aligning to TRBD2. Germline trimming cut 5 bases from V and 0 bases from J; bases unmatched to any gene: 14. Germline V lookup: CDR1 SGHNT, CDR2 YYREEE (reference sequence). This CDR3 is built from 19 residues. DNA for the CDR3: TGTGCCAGCAGACCGGTAAACTTAGCGGGAGGGCCTAGCACAGATACGCAGTATTTT. It encodes CASRPVNLAGGPSTDTQYF.

The chain combines TRBV18 with TRBJ2-7, with a possible D match to TRBD1 (5 bases). The CDR3 runs to 14 residues. Trimming cost V 2 bases and J 1 base, with 9 bases left between them. Germline V gene data show CDR1 as KGHSH and CDR2 as LQKENI. CDR3 sequence reads: CASSPGQGSYEQYF. The DNA of the CDR3 is TGTGCCAGCTCACCAGGGCAGGGTTCCTACGAGCAGTACTTC.

The chain couples TRBV2 to TRBJ2-3; D call uncertain. With 7 bases removed from V and 4 bases from J, the gap between germline ends came to 9 bases. CDR1 is SNHLY and CDR2 is FYNNEI in the germline V gene. This CDR3 contains 12 residues. DNA for the CDR3: TGTGCCAGCATCGCACTTCCAGATACGCAGTATTTT. Protein sequence: CASIALPDTQYF.